This T cell receptor (beta chain) was obtained from a study of T cell responses to AZD1222 COVID-19 vaccine. Looking at the study overall: Combined were second doses at about 4 or about 12 weeks.

Study outcomes and limitations: Donors were mostly white British, more females; clonal diversity possibly underestimated.

For this clone: Its antigen is still unknown.

CDR1 is SGHKS, CDR2 YYEKEE, per germline (reference sequence). Trimming at V came to 6 bases and at J to 3 bases, leaving 5 bases not matched to a gene. This CDR3 is built from 13 residues. Sequenced by immunoSEQ multiplex PCR; TCRdb stores in-frame clones only, minus some. The sample holds about 70,000 clones; approximately 81% are singletons and the top ten take around 20%. Source: peripheral blood, taken on day 0 of AZD1222 vaccination. The chain employs TRBV5-5 and TRBJ1-1, with 7 bases fitting TRBD1. The clonotype originates from an adult in good health. Written as DNA, the CDR3 is TGTGCCAGCACGAGACAGGGATACACTGAAGCTTTCTTT. Its translation is CASTRQGYTEAFF.